The rows below give T cell receptor beta chains drawn from one sample of a study of OX40 agonist ivuxolimab in advanced cancers. Sequencing used immunoSEQ multiplex PCR; TCRdb keeps in-frame clones, though not all of them. Found here are about 36,000 clones, around 77% of them singletons; the top ten hold roughly a fifth. The specimen comprised CD4+ or CD8+ T cells sorted from blood, sampled in a trial of the OX40 agonist ivuxolimab. These receptors originate from an adult with an advanced solid tumor such as melanoma, head and neck, liver or kidney cancer. Each CDR3 is given with its conserved first and last residue. The D gene is left open where the match is weak.

cdr3_aa,j_call,v_call,d_call
CASSLGLGRFTGELFF,TRBJ2-2,TRBV7-2,TRBD2
CASSLWTGPAFFETQYF,TRBJ2-5,TRBV7-2,TRBD1
CASSNQWQENTGELFF,TRBJ2-2,TRBV4-3,-
CATSRDWAQRTDTQYF,TRBJ2-3,TRBV15,-
CASRHRVVTDTQYF,TRBJ2-3,TRBV27,-
CAWREYPGQGYGYTF,TRBJ1-2,TRBV30,TRBD1
CASSGRVYNEQFF,TRBJ2-1,TRBV28,TRBD2
CASGAMGSGGSAGNTIYF,TRBJ1-3,TRBV28,-
CASSFQGRLAGNPYNEQFF,TRBJ2-1,TRBV27,TRBD2
CASGLSSTYEQYF,TRBJ2-7,TRBV27,-
CASSSGDETQYF,TRBJ2-5,TRBV7-6,-